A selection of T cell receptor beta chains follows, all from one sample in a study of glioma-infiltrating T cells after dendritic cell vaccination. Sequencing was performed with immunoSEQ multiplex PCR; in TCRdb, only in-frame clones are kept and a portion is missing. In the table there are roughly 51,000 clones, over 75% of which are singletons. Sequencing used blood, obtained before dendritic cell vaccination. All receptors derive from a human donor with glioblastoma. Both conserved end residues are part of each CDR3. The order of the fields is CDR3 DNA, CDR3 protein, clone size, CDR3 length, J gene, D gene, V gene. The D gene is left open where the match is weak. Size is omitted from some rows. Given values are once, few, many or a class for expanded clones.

TGTGCCAGTACCCCGACAGCGCCCGCAGAGACCCAGTACTTC,CASTPTAPAETQYF,-,14,TRBJ2-5,-,TRBV19
TGTGCCAGCAGCGTTACTAGCGGGAGTCTAAATGAGCAGTTCTTC,CASSVTSGSLNEQFF,-,15,TRBJ2-1,TRBD2,TRBV9
TGTGCCAGTAGTATCCCTCGCAGGGTGGGGGGGAATTCACCCCTCCACTTT,CASSIPRRVGGNSPLHF,-,17,TRBJ1-6,-,TRBV19
TGTGCCAGCAGCCTACCCCCGGGGAATGAGCAGTTCTTC,CASSLPPGNEQFF,-,13,TRBJ2-1,-,TRBV5-4
TGTGCCAGCAGTGCGAACCCAAGGGGCTATGGCTACACCTTC,CASSANPRGYGYTF,-,14,TRBJ1-2,-,TRBV2
TGTGCCAGCTCACCCAACAGGGGAGGCACCGGGGAGCTGTTTTTT,CASSPNRGGTGELFF,once,15,TRBJ2-2,-,TRBV18
TGCAGCGTTGGACAGGGCAACTATGGCTACACCTTC,CSVGQGNYGYTF,-,12,TRBJ1-2,TRBD1,TRBV29-1
TGTGCCAGCAGCTTAGCTGGGACAGGGAAGTACGAGCAGTACTTC,CASSLAGTGKYEQYF,-,15,TRBJ2-7,TRBD1,TRBV13
TGTGCCAGCAGTTCCTTCGACAGGGAAGGGACCCAGTACTTC,CASSSFDREGTQYF,-,14,TRBJ2-5,TRBD1,TRBV6-5
TGTGCCAGCAGCGTCAACCCCCGTCGGGGGGCAGATACGCAGTATTTT,CASSVNPRRGADTQYF,-,16,TRBJ2-3,TRBD2,TRBV9
TGCGCCAGCAGCCTCACAGGGGCGAACACTGAAGCTTTCTTT,CASSLTGANTEAFF,once,14,TRBJ1-1,TRBD1,TRBV5-1
TGCGCCAGCAGCTCTGGCGGAAGAACCGGGGAGCTGTTTTTT,CASSSGGRTGELFF,once,14,TRBJ2-2,-,TRBV5-1
TGTGCCAGCAGCTTGGGACAGGGGGTTGGTCAGCCCCAGCATTTT,CASSLGQGVGQPQHF,-,15,TRBJ1-5,TRBD1,TRBV5-6
TGTGCCAGCGGGGGGACGGCCTACAATGAGCAGTTCTTC,CASGGTAYNEQFF,-,13,TRBJ2-1,-,TRBV2
TGTGCCAGCAGCTTAGGTGGCAGCAAAAACATTCAGTACTTC,CASSLGGSKNIQYF,-,14,TRBJ2-4,-,TRBV11-3
TGTGCCAGCAGCTTGGGCAGGAACACTGAAGCTTTCTTT,CASSLGRNTEAFF,-,13,TRBJ1-1,-,TRBV7-2
TGTGCCAGCAGCCAAGATATTTTGCGTAGCGGGAACACCGGGGAGCTGTTTTTT,CASSQDILRSGNTGELFF,-,18,TRBJ2-2,-,TRBV4-2
TGTGCCAGCAGCTCGGAGGGACTAGCGGGGTTTGAGCAGTACTTC,CASSSEGLAGFEQYF,-,15,TRBJ2-7,TRBD2,TRBV5-4
TGTGCCAGCAGCGTTGAAGGGGGGGATACTGAAGCTTTCTTT,CASSVEGGDTEAFF,-,14,TRBJ1-1,-,TRBV11-1
TGTGCCAGCAGCTTAGATTTGGGGAGCTATGGCTACACCTTC,CASSLDLGSYGYTF,-,14,TRBJ1-2,-,TRBV7-2
TGTGCCAGCAGCTCCACAGGGGGCTACGAGCAGTACTTC,CASSSTGGYEQYF,-,13,TRBJ2-7,TRBD1,TRBV11-2
TGTGCCAGCAGCTTGGACAGGGCCGCCTATGGCTACACCTTC,CASSLDRAAYGYTF,few,14,TRBJ1-2,-,TRBV5-4
TGTGCTAGTGCCCCCCGGGGCTACACCTTC,CASAPRGYTF,-,10,TRBJ1-2,-,TRBV12-5
TGTGCCAGCAGCCCGCCCGGGACTAGCGGTGAGAATGAGCAGTTCTTC,CASSPPGTSGENEQFF,-,16,TRBJ2-1,TRBD2,TRBV11-2
TGTGCCTGGAAGGGGACAGGGGGGGAGACCCAGTACTTC,CAWKGTGGETQYF,once,13,TRBJ2-5,TRBD1,TRBV30
TGTGCCAGCAGCCTTCGCGGACAACAGAACACTGAAGCTTTCTTT,CASSLRGQQNTEAFF,once,15,TRBJ1-1,-,TRBV11-2
TGTGCCAGCAGTTACTCCGGGACAGGGGGGAATGAAAAACTGTTTTTT,CASSYSGTGGNEKLFF,-,16,TRBJ1-4,TRBD1,TRBV6-5
TGTGCCAGCACCCCGGGACAGGGACGGTATGGCTACACCTTC,CASTPGQGRYGYTF,few,14,TRBJ1-2,TRBD1,TRBV28
TGTGCCAGCAGCCCCTCCAGGACAGGGGGCGAGCAGTACTTC,CASSPSRTGGEQYF,-,14,TRBJ2-7,TRBD1,TRBV6-1
TGTGCCAGCAGCTCCCAGAGGACAGGGGGGGGAGAGACCCAGTACTTC,CASSSQRTGGGETQYF,-,16,TRBJ2-5,TRBD1,TRBV11-2
TGTGCCAGCAGCGTAGCTGGGGGGGGCCCCACAGATACGCAGTATTTT,CASSVAGGGPTDTQYF,-,16,TRBJ2-3,-,TRBV9
TGTGCCAGCAGCCGGTCAGGGCGGGGGGACTCCTACGAGCAGTACTTC,CASSRSGRGDSYEQYF,-,16,TRBJ2-7,TRBD2,TRBV5-4
TGTGCCACCAAGGACAGTAACTATGGCTACACCTTC,CATKDSNYGYTF,few,12,TRBJ1-2,-,TRBV27
TGTGCCAGCAGCTTCCCCCCACAGGGTGGCACCCCTGGAAACACCATATATTTT,CASSFPPQGGTPGNTIYF,-,18,TRBJ1-3,-,TRBV7-3
TGTGCCAGCAGCAGAATTCAGGGGGCGGAAACTGAAGCTTTCTTT,CASSRIQGAETEAFF,once,15,TRBJ1-1,TRBD1,TRBV5-6
TGTGCCAGCTCACCCGACCCGAGAGACAGGGGTTGGGAGACCCAGTACTTC,CASSPDPRDRGWETQYF,once,17,TRBJ2-5,TRBD1,TRBV18
TGTGCCAGCAGCTCCAGTGGCGAGCAGTACTTC,CASSSSGEQYF,-,11,TRBJ2-7,-,TRBV11-3
TGTGCCAGCAGCTTGGCCCTGGGGGAGGGAGAGACCCAGTACTTC,CASSLALGEGETQYF,-,15,TRBJ2-5,TRBD2,TRBV5-4
TGTGCCCTGGACAGCTCCTCCGGAAACACCATATATTTT,CALDSSSGNTIYF,-,13,TRBJ1-3,-,TRBV30
TGTGCCATCAGTGAGCCTTCAAGTGGGCAGACCCAGTACTTC,CAISEPSSGQTQYF,once,14,TRBJ2-5,-,TRBV10-3
TGTGCCAGCAGCCTCACTACAGGGGACGACACTGAAGCTTTCTTT,CASSLTTGDDTEAFF,-,15,TRBJ1-1,TRBD1,TRBV4-2
TGTGCCAGCAGCTTAGCCGGGTCCACCTACGAGCAGTACTTC,CASSLAGSTYEQYF,-,14,TRBJ2-7,-,TRBV7-8
TGCGCCAGCAGAGGCCCCGGGACAAGGGTAGACGAGACCCAGTACTTC,CASRGPGTRVDETQYF,-,16,TRBJ2-5,-,TRBV5-1